The 21 T cell receptor beta chains below were found in one sample sequenced in a study of blood T cells in healthy people across ages. Using a J-beta primer mix together with a sample-barcoded 5' primer, a second PCR was run for roughly 6 to 12 cycles. TCRdb recomputed calls from the 5' RACE reads with MiXCR, one row per CDR3 protein. The repertoire holds about 1.4 million distinct CDR3 sequences, with almost 60% as singletons. Sequencing used blood. The receptors stem from a man younger than 30 in good health.

This clonotype showed up just a few times. V gene TRBV3-1 combines with J gene TRBJ2-7, with D possibly being TRBD1 or TRBD2 (5 bases each). Deletions cut 4 bases from V and 1 base from J, with 20 bases between. The CDR3 extends over 17 amino acids. Germline CDR1 LGHDT, CDR2 YNNKEL (reference sequence). CDR3: CASSPRDLAWASYEQYF. In DNA, the CDR3 is TGTGCCAGCAGCCCAAGGGACCTAGCATGGGCGTCCTACGAGCAGTACTTC.

The chain couples TRBV27 to TRBJ1-2, with no clear D. V lost 4 bases, J lost 0 bases, and 12 bases lay in between. Germline V CDR1 and CDR2: MNHEY, SMNVEV (reference sequence). This CDR3 is 15 amino acids long. The CDR3 DNA reads as TGTGCCAGCAGTTCCCTTCCAAACCCTAACTATGGCTACACCTTC. This codes for CASSSLPNPNYGYTF.

This sequence joins TRBV7-2 and TRBJ2-5; weak D call: TRBD2 (5 bases). This CDR3 spans 14 amino acids. The germline V gene has CDR1 SGHTA and CDR2 FQGNSA. Deletions cut 5 bases from V and 5 bases from J, with 15 bases between. The CDR3 spells CASSPSSSTETQYF. Here the CDR3 DNA reads TGTGCCAGCAGCCCATCCTCTAGCACGGAGACCCAGTACTTC.

To note about this clonotype: The DNA is left out, because the CDR3 cannot be placed on it with certainty; the CDR3 is given as TCRdb lists it. V usage is TRBV27 and J usage is TRBJ1-4; TRBD1 is taken as the D call from the table, unchecked against the DNA. The CDR3 adds up to 23 amino acids, both ends counted. Germline CDR1 reads MNHEY; CDR2 reads SMNVEV (reference sequence). CDR3 loop: CASSLGTRGEFFGPGTRNEKLFF.

The CDR3 DNA reads TGTGCCAGCAGCGTAGGAATTAGCGGGAGGGGAGCTGGGGCCAACGTCCTGACTTTC. It is translated as CASSVGISGRGAGANVLTF. The chain joins TRBV9 to TRBJ2-6; 11 bases map to TRBD2. Germline assignment: CDR1 SGDLS and CDR2 YYNGEE. The CDR3 is made up of 19 amino acids. Losses at the gene ends were 0 bases for V and 2 bases for J; bases not matched to a gene: 7. The full variable domain, completed using reference TRBV9 and TRBJ2-6, is DSGVTQTPKHLITATGQRVTLRCSPRSGDLSVYWYQQSLDQGLQFLIQYYNGEERAKGNILERFSAQQFPDLHSELNLSSLELGDSALYFCASSVGISGRGAGANVLTFGAGSRLTVL.

This clonotype showed up just a few times. The CDR3, as DNA: TGCGCCAGCAGCCAAGAAACGCCCTCGATCCAAGAGACCCAGTACTTC. This translates into CASSQETPSIQETQYF. This chain joins TRBV4-1 and TRBJ2-5; D unclear. This CDR3 spans 16 amino acids. The V and J ends lost 0 bases and 1 base respectively, with 12 bases between them. Germline V lookup: CDR1 MGHRA, CDR2 YSYEKL.

CDR3 in amino acids: CSASSQEPNEKLFF. The CDR3 DNA reads TGCAGTGCTAGTTCTCAGGAGCCTAATGAAAAACTGTTTTTT. This chain connects TRBV20-1 to TRBJ1-4; no clear D. This CDR3 contains 14 residues. CDR1 and CDR2 (germline): DFQATT, SNEGSKA (reference sequence). V lost 3 bases and J 3 bases, leaving 11 bases between the germline ends.

This chain links TRBV9 with TRBJ2-1; 7 bases are shared with TRBD2. The CDR3 extends over 19 amino acids. Trimming removed 0 bases from V and 4 bases from J; junction bases left unmatched: 16. Germline V gives CDR1 SGDLS, CDR2 YYNGEE. The CDR3 spells CASSVAYYSRTRKYNEQFF. The DNA for the CDR3 is TGTGCCAGCAGCGTAGCCTATTATAGTAGGACTAGGAAGTACAATGAGCAGTTCTTC.

This clonotype has a handful of counts. The gene calls are TRBV2 and TRBJ2-7, with a possible D match to TRBD1 (5 bases). Germline assignment: CDR1 SNHLY and CDR2 FYNNEI. Trimming took 0 bases from V and 0 from J, leaving 9 bases between them. There are 15 residues in the CDR3. CDR3 nucleotides: TGTGCCAGCAGTGAAGCGCTTGGGGCCTCCTACGAGCAGTACTTC. It yields the protein CASSEALGASYEQYF.

The CDR3 here is CASSWEEAVRWETQYF. The CDR3 bases are TGTGCCAGCAGTTGGGAAGAAGCGGTGAGGTGGGAGACCCAGTACTTC. This chain links TRBV12-3 or TRBV12-4 with TRBJ2-5, with D possibly TRBD2 on 5 matching bases. V was trimmed by 4 bases and J by 5 bases, leaving 20 bases between them. This CDR3 contains 16 residues.

The chain links TRBV7-8 to TRBJ2-4; D call uncertain. The closer fit of TRBJ2-7 to the DNA end suggests the J call may be wrong. CDR1 is SGHVS and CDR2 is FQNEAQ in the germline V gene. The CDR3 is 14 amino acids. The CDR3 is CASSLMMESYEQYF. CDR3 sequence (DNA): TGTGCCAGCAGCCTCATGATGGAATCCTACGAGCAGTACTTC.

This clonotype was found a few times. The chain joins TRBV27 to TRBJ2-7; perhaps TRBD2 as D (5 bases). Germline values: CDR1 MNHEY, CDR2 SMNVEV (reference sequence). V lost 7 bases, J lost 2 bases, and 18 bases lay in between. The CDR3 runs 15 residues. The CDR3 loop reads CASIITSSHPYEQYF. The CDR3 DNA follows: TGTGCCAGCATTATAACTAGTTCCCACCCCTACGAGCAGTACTTC.

The rearrangement joins TRBV12-3 or TRBV12-4 to TRBJ2-1; the match to TRBD2 covers 9 bases. V gave up 5 bases and J gave up 5 bases; unmatched junction bases: 7. The CDR3 loop spans 15 amino acids. Here the CDR3 DNA reads TGTGCCAGCAGTCCACTAGCGGGTGCACACAATGAGCAGTTCTTC. Translating gives CASSPLAGAHNEQFF.

The chain has TRBV6-6 and TRBJ1-4, with D possibly TRBD1 on 6 matching bases. This CDR3 is 13 amino acids long. V was trimmed by 10 bases and J by 7 bases, leaving 16 bases between them. Germline lookup yields CDR1 MNHNY and CDR2 SVGAGI (reference sequence). In DNA, the CDR3 is TGTGCCATTCACAAGGGGGTGGGTGAAAAACTGTTTTTT. This encodes CAIHKGVGEKLFF.

The chain combines TRBV6-2 or TRBV6-3 with TRBJ2-3; D is possibly TRBD2 (6 bases). V was pared by 6 bases and J by 4 bases, with 14 bases between. The CDR3 is 14 residues long. Germline lookup yields CDR1 MNHEY and CDR2 SVGEGT. The CDR3 loop is CASSDSGLPDTQYF. DNA of the CDR3: TGTGCCAGCAGCGACTCGGGACTCCCAGATACGCAGTATTTT.

This chain links TRBV3-1 with TRBJ2-3; D gene ambiguous. This CDR3 comprises 13 residues. V gave up 6 bases and J gave up 6 bases, with 13 bases separating them. The germline V gene has CDR1 LGHDT and CDR2 YNNKEL (reference sequence). The DNA of the CDR3 is TGTGCCAGCAGACCCGGACCGCAGGATACGCAGTATTTT. Its protein product is CASRPGPQDTQYF.

V usage is TRBV6-1 and J usage is TRBJ2-7; 13 nucleotides match TRBD2. The CDR3 runs 18 residues. V was pared by 5 bases and J by 0 bases, with 10 bases of the junction left unmatched. Germline CDR1 and CDR2: MNHNS and SASEGT. CDR3 in DNA: TGTGCCAGCAGTCTCCGGAGTACTAGCGGGGGGGCCTCCTACGAGCAGTACTTC. Translated: CASSLRSTSGGASYEQYF.

The chain couples TRBV12-3 or TRBV12-4 to TRBJ2-5, with D unresolved. The DNA end is a closer match to TRBJ2-7, so the J assignment may be wrong. The CDR3 consists of 14 residues. The CDR3 DNA is TGTGCCAGCAGTGGCGGCAGTGGGTGGTACGAGCAGTACTTC. This codes for CASSGGSGWYEQYF.

The rearrangement joins TRBV4-3 to TRBJ2-7; possibly TRBD1 for D (5 bases). Trimming left V 5 bases short and J 4 bases short, with 12 bases between. Germline V CDR1 and CDR2: LGHNA, YSLEER. This CDR3 is built from 13 residues. The CDR3 loop reads CASSKGVAYEQYF. DNA of the CDR3: TGCGCCAGCAGCAAAGGGGTGGCATACGAGCAGTACTTC.

The chain joins TRBV14 to TRBJ2-6, with D unresolved. With 6 bases removed from V and 1 base from J, the gap between germline ends came to 13 bases. Germline V lookup: CDR1 SGHDN, CDR2 FVKESK. This CDR3 is built from 16 residues. The CDR3 DNA follows: TGTGCCAGCAGTAATCCTCCCTTATCTGGGGCCAACGTCCTGACTTTC. Protein sequence: CASSNPPLSGANVLTF. The whole variable domain, filled in from reference TRBV14 and TRBJ2-6, reads EAGVTQFPSHSVIEKGQTVTLRCDPISGHDNLYWYRRVMGKEIKFLLHFVKESKQDESGMPNNRFLAERTGGTYSTLKVQPAELEDSGVYFCASSNPPLSGANVLTFGAGSRLTVL.

This clonotype was detected ten times or more. The chain carries TRBV7-2 and TRBJ1-1, with TRBD1 identical over 10 bases. This CDR3 contains 17 residues. V was pared by 4 bases and J by 2 bases, with 10 bases of the junction left unmatched. CDR1 SGHTA and CDR2 FQGNSA come from the germline V gene. CDR3: CASSSKGQGILNTEAFF. Written as DNA, the CDR3 is TGTGCCAGCAGCTCCAAGGGACAGGGGATTTTAAACACTGAAGCTTTCTTT.